This entry is about one T cell receptor beta chain. The target antigen is unknown. The V end lost 6 bases, the J end lost 6 bases, and 15 bases lay between the germline ends. The germline V gene has CDR1 MNHEY and CDR2 SVGAGI. The CDR3 extends over 13 amino acids. Produced via immunoSEQ multiplex PCR; TCRdb's table is partial and in-frame only. The sample records under 100,000 clones, over 90% being singletons. This sample is drawn from a study of siplizumab effects on memory and regulatory T cells. General study points: With siplizumab, cumulative frequency of CD4+ memory-derived alloreactive sequences dropped significantly.

The receptor comes from a human donor in good health. The chain recombines TRBV6-5 with TRBJ2-7; the D gene could be TRBD1 or TRBD2 (5 bases each). The sample consisted of non-Treg CD4+ T cells sorted from blood. In nucleotides, the CDR3 is TGTGCCAGCAGGCGCTCCAGGGACGCCGAGCAGTACTTC. This translates into CASRRSRDAEQYF.